Ten or more counts support the clone carrying this T cell receptor beta chain. The antigen remains undetermined. These data belong to a study of response to subunit inactivated influenza vaccine. General study results and limits: Seasonal influenza vaccination, on each occasion, was suggested by the authors to recruit few new T cells.

TCRdb reprocessed the RT-PCR reads with MiXCR, giving one entry per CDR3 protein. The sample includes approximately 730,000 distinct CDR3 sequences, approximately 15% of them seen just once. This clonotype was obtained from a man in his forties or fifties who received an inactivated influenza vaccine. The sample was PBMCs from blood, taken around two weeks before vaccination.

CDR3 sequence: CASSLDPGRETQYF. For the CDR3, the DNA is TGTGCCAGCAGCTTAGATCCAGGAAGAGAGACCCAGTACTTC. The chain has TRBV7-8 and TRBJ2-5; D gene unclear. This CDR3 is built from 14 residues. Germline V gene data show CDR1 as SGHVS and CDR2 as FQNEAQ. V shed 1 base and J shed 4 bases, with 10 bases lying between them.